Each of the 11 T cell receptor beta chains below was sequenced from the same sample in a study of blood T cell repertoires in COVID-19. Here immunoSEQ multiplex PCR was the method, and the copy in TCRdb shows in-frame clones only, minus some. The data hold over 85,000 clones, with 80% to 90% observed a single time. The source material was peripheral blood. The source is a woman of 80 years or more with acute or convalescent COVID-19.

This rearrangement joins TRBV19 to TRBJ1-5; 10 positions agree with TRBD1. V lost 5 bases and J lost 7; bases outside the gene matches: 8. The CDR3 length is 15 residues. Germline CDR1 and CDR2: LNHDA and SQIVND (reference sequence). In nucleotides, the CDR3 is TGTGCCAGTAGTCCAGACAGGGGGCAGGGCCAGCCCCAGCATTTT. Translating it yields CASSPDRGQGQPQHF.

This sequence joins TRBV9 and TRBJ2-7; possibly TRBD2 for D (5 bases). CDR1 and CDR2 from the germline V gene are SGDLS and YYNGEE. Trimming stripped 3 bases from V and 0 bases from J, with 13 bases between. This CDR3 region has 15 residues. In nucleotides, the CDR3 is TGTGCCAGCAGCGGAGGGTACGGACTCTCCTACGAGCAGTACTTC. Translated, it gives CASSGGYGLSYEQYF.

This chain uses TRBV6-2 or TRBV6-3 with TRBJ2-3; possible D gene TRBD1, 5 bases. The CDR3 has 15 amino acids. Trimming removed 2 bases from V and 4 bases from J, with 13 bases in between. Per the germline V gene, CDR1 is MNHEY and CDR2 is SVGEGT. In nucleotides, the CDR3 is TGTGCCAGCAGTTACGCCCAGGGATCACCAGATACGCAGTATTTT. Protein: CASSYAQGSPDTQYF.

This chain links TRBV18 with TRBJ1-1; D may be TRBD1 (5 bases). The CDR3 consists of 14 residues. The germline V gene has CDR1 KGHSH and CDR2 LQKENI. V was shortened by 6 bases and J by 1 base, with 12 bases between the two germline ends. The CDR3 here is CASSPDRGNTEAFF. CDR3 nucleotide sequence: TGTGCCAGCTCCCCAGACAGAGGGAACACTGAAGCTTTCTTT.

The chain combines TRBV5-1 with TRBJ2-3; maybe TRBD2 (6 bases). There are 14 residues in the CDR3. The germline V gene has CDR1 SGHRS and CDR2 YFSETQ. The V gene lost 4 bases and the J gene lost 2 bases, with 11 bases spanning the gap. CDR3 DNA: TGCGCCAGCAGCCCGGGGACTTTCACAGATACGCAGTATTTT. Its protein product is CASSPGTFTDTQYF.

The chain links TRBV19 to TRBJ2-7, with 9 positions matching TRBD1. V shed 9 bases and J 2 bases; nucleotides not matched to a gene: 2. The CDR3 has 12 amino acids. The V gene's germline CDR1 is LNHDA and CDR2 SQIVND (reference sequence). DNA of the CDR3: TGTGCCAGCGGACAGGGGACCTACGAGCAGTACTTC. Its translation: CASGQGTYEQYF.

The sample holds a few counts of this clone. V usage is TRBV5-1 and J usage is TRBJ2-5; 8 bases are shared with TRBD1. Germline CDR1 is SGHRS and CDR2 is YFSETQ. The CDR3 runs 14 residues. The V and J ends lost 3 bases and 2 bases, in that order; junction bases with no gene match: 3. The CDR3 bases are TGCGCCAGCAGCTCCAGGGGGCGTCAAGAGACCCAGTACTTC. Translating it yields CASSSRGRQETQYF.

V gene TRBV5-1 combines with J gene TRBJ2-5; D might be TRBD2 (6 bases). Trimming stripped 0 bases from V and 5 bases from J, with 8 bases between. There are 13 residues in the CDR3. CDR1 SGHRS and CDR2 YFSETQ come from the germline V gene. The CDR3 reads CASSLAGGETQYF. The DNA of the CDR3 is TGCGCCAGCAGCTTGGCCGGGGGTGAGACCCAGTACTTC.

The chain combines TRBV6-1 with TRBJ2-3, with TRBD2 matching over 8 bases. Germline assignment: CDR1 MNHNS and CDR2 SASEGT. J gave up 0 bases and V 3 bases, and 5 bases lay outside the gene matches. The CDR3 covers 16 residues. CDR3 amino acids: CASSEGLGTSTDTQYF. DNA for the CDR3: TGTGCCAGCAGTGAGGGACTAGGGACGAGCACAGATACGCAGTATTTT.

The rearrangement joins TRBV2 to TRBJ1-6; 7 nucleotides agree with TRBD1. The CDR3 contains 14 residues. After removal of 7 bases from V and 9 bases from J, the junction contained 9 bases not matched to a gene. Germline assignment: CDR1 SNHLY and CDR2 FYNNEI. CDR3 sequence: CASTPTTGSSPLHF. Written as DNA, the CDR3 is TGTGCCAGCACCCCTACGACAGGGAGTTCACCCCTCCACTTT.

This clone was counted a single time. V gene TRBV3-1 (or the pseudogene TRBV3-2) combines with J gene TRBJ2-1, with D uncertain. The V gene's germline CDR1 is LGHDT and CDR2 YNNKEL (reference sequence). This CDR3 is 13 amino acids long. Trimming cost V 1 base and J 4 bases, with 5 bases left between them. CDR3 protein: CASSQGQYNEQFF. CDR3 DNA sequence: TGTGCCAGCAGCCAAGGGCAGTACAATGAGCAGTTCTTC.